The 27 T cell receptor beta chains listed next were all sequenced from one sample in a study of T cell responses to AZD1222 COVID-19 vaccine (dated by TCRdb to the early 2020s). According to the study, the label for this sample's time point signals: baseline before first vaccination. Library method: the immunoSEQ multiplex PCR assay. TCRdb re-hosts the immuneACCESS table, in-frame sequences only. Its copies lack some clones; in the studies checked, an unresolved V gene accounts for under half of them, and the cause for the rest is not known. For this sample there are about 120,000 clones; about 90% appear just once. Around 1.8% of the sample is held by the ten biggest clonotypes. Source: peripheral blood, taken on day 0 of AZD1222 vaccination. The origin of the receptors is an adult in good health.

The chain has TRBV7-2 and TRBJ1-2; TRBD1 aligns across 7 bases. Germline assignment: CDR1 SGHTA and CDR2 FQGNSA. Germline trimming cut 0 bases from V and 7 bases from J; bases unmatched to any gene: 11. There are 16 residues in the CDR3. The CDR3 sequence is CASSLAGQDRLRGYTF. Written as DNA, the CDR3 is TGTGCCAGCAGCTTAGCCGGTCAGGACAGGTTGCGTGGCTACACCTTC.

This clone has only one observation. This chain joins TRBV7-9 and TRBJ1-6; 7 nucleotides match TRBD1. The CDR3 sequence is 17 residues long. CDR1 is SEHNR and CDR2 is FQNEAQ in the germline V gene (reference sequence). V was clipped by 5 bases and J by 3 bases; unmatched bases: 10. The CDR3 DNA reads as TGTGCCAGCAGCCCAGTGGACAGGCTCCTCTATAATTCACCCCTCCACTTT. The encoded protein is CASSPVDRLLYNSPLHF.

CDR3 nucleotides: TGTGCCAGCTCGCCCTTAGCGGGGGGAACTCACAATGAGCAGTTCTTC. Translated, it gives CASSPLAGGTHNEQFF. The chain has TRBV18 and TRBJ2-1; TRBD2 matches at 10 bases. The CDR3 is 16 amino acids. Germline CDR1 is KGHSH and CDR2 is LQKENI. With 6 bases clipped from V and 5 bases from J, the junction kept 10 bases outside the gene matches.

The rearrangement uses TRBV29-1 and TRBJ1-1; a possible D gene is TRBD1 (6 bases). Per the germline V gene, CDR1 is SQVTM and CDR2 is ANQGSEA. Deletions cut 7 bases from V and 10 bases from J, with 22 bases between. CDR3 length: 13 residues. The CDR3 loop reads CSAALLTQGGAFF. The CDR3 DNA is TGCAGCGCCGCCCTGCTCACACAGGGTGGAGCTTTCTTT.

In its sample, this clone was seen a few times. The chain links TRBV2 to TRBJ1-1, with TRBD1 identical over 8 bases. The CDR3 extends over 14 amino acids. CDR1 is SNHLY and CDR2 is FYNNEI in the germline V gene. Germline trimming cut 7 bases from V and 4 bases from J; bases unmatched to any gene: 8. CDR3 sequence (DNA): TGTGCCAGCAACGACAGGGGAGGACGCACTGAAGCTTTCTTT. This encodes CASNDRGGRTEAFF.

The chain employs TRBV7-2 and TRBJ2-2; D possibly corresponds to TRBD1 (6 bases). The germline V gene has CDR1 SGHTA and CDR2 FQGNSA. With 6 bases removed from V and 3 bases from J, the gap between germline ends came to 17 bases. This CDR3 is 16 amino acids long. The CDR3 here is CASSLTGRGDTGELFF. DNA of the CDR3: TGTGCCAGCAGTCTGACAGGCCGAGGAGACACCGGGGAGCTGTTTTTT.

The V gene is TRBV6-5, the J gene TRBJ1-1; the D is unclear. There are 13 residues in the CDR3. V was cut by 1 base and J by 9 bases, with 12 bases left in between. CDR1 MNHEY and CDR2 SVGAGI come from the germline V gene. The CDR3 coding sequence is TGTGCCAGCAGTTACTTACTCAGCGGGAAAGCTTTCTTT. Its translation: CASSYLLSGKAFF.

The rearrangement links TRBV7-2 to TRBJ1-4; D is undetermined. CDR3 size: 14 residues. Germline CDR1 is SGHTA and CDR2 is FQGNSA. Trimming pared 1 base from V and 8 bases from J, leaving 11 bases between. The DNA for the CDR3 is TGTGCCAGCAGCTTAGGTTTGGGCGGGGAAAAACTGTTTTTT. Protein sequence: CASSLGLGGEKLFF.

The V and J genes are TRBV27 and TRBJ1-1; 7 bases map to TRBD1. The junction had 4 bases not matched to a gene; V was cut back by 1 base and J by 5 bases. The CDR3 contains 14 residues. Germline values: CDR1 MNHEY, CDR2 SMNVEV (reference sequence). The CDR3 reads CASSLLQGGTEAFF. CDR3 in DNA: TGTGCCAGCAGTTTATTGCAGGGGGGAACTGAAGCTTTCTTT.

The chain employs TRBV4-2 and TRBJ2-1; 9 bases are shared with TRBD2. The junction had 2 bases not matched to a gene; V was cut back by 0 bases and J by 2 bases. This CDR3 is built from 16 residues. Germline assignment: CDR1 LGHNA and CDR2 YNFKEQ. The CDR3 loop reads CASSQDSSGTYNEQFF. DNA for the CDR3: TGTGCCAGCAGCCAAGATTCTAGCGGGACCTACAATGAGCAGTTCTTC.

The chain recombines TRBV11-3 with TRBJ1-2; D might be TRBD1 (5 bases). The germline V gene has CDR1 SGHNT and CDR2 YENEEA. The germline V and J ends were trimmed by 2 bases and 6 bases, with 10 bases remaining between them. The CDR3 loop spans 13 amino acids. The CDR3 spells CASSLIRDDGYTF. The CDR3 nucleotides are TGTGCCAGCAGCTTAATCAGGGATGATGGCTACACCTTC.

The rearrangement joins TRBV5-1 to TRBJ1-3; 8 positions match TRBD1. Germline CDR1 is SGHRS and CDR2 is YFSETQ. V dropped 0 bases and J dropped 7; count of bases not matched to a gene: 9. The CDR3 is 16 amino acids. The CDR3 DNA reads as TGCGCCAGCAGCTTGGGGCCAGGGGGCGATGGGAACACCATATATTTT. The encoded protein is CASSLGPGGDGNTIYF.

The rearrangement joins TRBV27 to TRBJ1-2; 8 bases agree with TRBD1. This CDR3 is 13 amino acids long. The germline gives CDR1 MNHEY, CDR2 SMNVEV (reference sequence). V was clipped by 6 bases and J by 6 bases; unmatched bases: 6. This chain's CDR3 is CASRMTGVDGYTF. Written as DNA, the CDR3 is TGTGCCAGCAGAATGACAGGGGTGGATGGCTACACCTTC.

The V gene is TRBV7-9, the J gene TRBJ2-1; D gene unclear. V lost 5 bases, J lost 9 bases, and 17 bases lay in between. This CDR3 has 14 amino acids. CDR1 is SEHNR and CDR2 is FQNEAQ in the germline V gene (reference sequence). The CDR3 protein is CASSPRNDFREQFF. The CDR3 bases are TGTGCCAGCAGCCCCAGAAATGACTTTCGTGAGCAGTTCTTC.

The chain joins TRBV30 to TRBJ1-2; D gene unclear. The CDR3 is 13 amino acids. Germline lookup yields CDR1 GTSNPN and CDR2 SVGIG (reference sequence). The germline V and J ends were trimmed by 0 bases and 6 bases, with 11 bases remaining between them. CDR3 sequence: CAWSVDSSHGYTF. In nucleotides, the CDR3 is TGTGCCTGGAGTGTGGATTCATCTCATGGCTACACCTTC.

This chain links TRBV29-1 with TRBJ2-7, with D uncertain. The CDR3 consists of 11 residues. Germline CDR1 and CDR2: SQVTM and ANQGSEA. Trimming removed 4 bases at V and 7 bases at J, with 11 bases between. Here the CDR3 reads CSVAWTREQYV. The CDR3 bases are TGCAGCGTTGCATGGACGCGTGAGCAGTACGTC.

The rearrangement links TRBV5-1 to TRBJ1-5, with TRBD1 as a possible D gene (6 bases). From germline, CDR1 is SGHRS and CDR2 YFSETQ. There are 15 residues in the CDR3. Between the trimmed V and J ends, which lost 0 bases and 3 bases, there was a span of 10 bases. The CDR3 DNA reads TGCGCCAGCAGCTTGGAAACAGGGCTCAATCAGCCCCAGCATTTT. Protein: CASSLETGLNQPQHF. The full variable domain, rest sourced from reference TRBV5-1 and TRBJ1-5, is KAGVTQTPRYLIKTRGQQVTLSCSPISGHRSVSWYQQTPGQGLQFLFEYFSETQRNKGNFPGRFSGRQFSNSRSEMNVSTLELGDSALYLCASSLETGLNQPQHFGDGTRLSIL.

The chain employs TRBV4-1 and TRBJ2-7; 7 bases are a match to TRBD1. Germline V gives CDR1 MGHRA, CDR2 YSYEKL. With V trimmed by 2 bases and J by 2 bases, 6 bases remained unmatched. CDR3 length equals 15 residues. CDR3 in amino acids: CASSQRQGLTYEQYF. The CDR3 DNA follows: TGCGCCAGCAGCCAAAGACAGGGTTTAACCTACGAGCAGTACTTC.

V gene TRBV5-6 combines with J gene TRBJ1-1, with a possible D match to TRBD1 (6 bases). Trimming stripped 2 bases from V and 1 base from J, with 12 bases between. The CDR3 length is 15 residues. Germline CDR1 and CDR2: SGHDT and YYEEEE. CDR3 coding DNA: TGTGCCAGCAGCTTTTATGGAGGGGGGAACACTGAAGCTTTCTTT. This translates into CASSFYGGGNTEAFF.

The J gene is TRBJ2-5, the V gene TRBV7-8; D is uncertain. The CDR3 loop spans 11 amino acids. V lost 5 bases, J lost 1 base, and 2 bases lay in between. Looked up from germline, CDR1 is SGHVS and CDR2 is FQNEAQ. CDR3 in DNA: TGTGCCAGCAGCATCCAAGAGACCCAGTACTTC. This translates into CASSIQETQYF.

The V call is TRBV6-6, the J call TRBJ1-5; D is ambiguous. The CDR3 covers 16 residues. Trimming pared 6 bases from V and 0 bases from J, leaving 15 bases between. Germline V gene lookup returns CDR1 MNHNY and CDR2 SVGAGI (reference sequence). The CDR3 reads CASSPWAAHSNQPQHF. The CDR3 coding sequence is TGTGCCAGCAGCCCCTGGGCTGCCCATAGCAATCAGCCCCAGCATTTT.

This chain connects TRBV11-3 to TRBJ1-3, with 7 bases matching TRBD1. The CDR3 totals 13 residues. Germline V gene data show CDR1 as SGHNT and CDR2 as YENEEA. With V trimmed by 6 bases and J by 1 base, 0 bases remained unmatched. The CDR3 sequence is CASRGQSGNTIYF. The CDR3 DNA sequence: TGTGCCAGCAGGGGACAGTCTGGAAACACCATATATTTT.

V and J are TRBV2 and TRBJ2-7; no definite D call. V lost 2 bases to trimming and J lost 2 bases, with 7 bases between them. Germline loops: CDR1 SNHLY, CDR2 FYNNEI. This CDR3 is built from 13 residues. CDR3 loop: CASSEKITYEQYV. The CDR3 DNA is TGTGCCAGCAGTGAAAAGATAACCTACGAGCAGTACGTC.

This chain connects TRBV7-2 to TRBJ1-2, with 8 bases identical to TRBD1. The CDR3 is made up of 17 amino acids. Germline V lookup: CDR1 SGHTA, CDR2 FQGNSA. Losses at the gene ends were 0 bases for V and 0 bases for J; bases not matched to a gene: 6. The CDR3 DNA sequence: TGTGCCAGCAGCTTAGCTCGGACAGGGTTTTCTAACTATGGCTACACCTTC. It specifies CASSLARTGFSNYGYTF. Together with reference TRBV7-2 and TRBJ1-2, the CDR3 gives the full variable domain: GAGVSQSPSNKVTEKGKDVELRCDPISGHTALYWYRQSLGQGLEFLIYFQGNSAPDKSGLPSDRFSAERTGGSVSTLTIQRTQQEDSAVYLCASSLARTGFSNYGYTFGSGTRLTVV.

This chain connects TRBV9 to TRBJ1-2; D possibly corresponds to TRBD1 (6 bases). The CDR3 runs 14 residues. V shed 4 bases and J shed 2 bases, with 12 bases lying between them. Germline CDR1 reads SGDLS; CDR2 reads YYNGEE. CDR3 sequence: CASSPMDRNYGYTF. The DNA for the CDR3 is TGTGCCAGCAGCCCCATGGACAGAAACTATGGCTACACCTTC. The full variable domain, its missing parts supplied by reference TRBV9 and TRBJ1-2, is DSGVTQTPKHLITATGQRVTLRCSPRSGDLSVYWYQQSLDQGLQFLIQYYNGEERAKGNILERFSAQQFPDLHSELNLSSLELGDSALYFCASSPMDRNYGYTFGSGTRLTVV.

The chain uses TRBV19 and TRBJ1-5, with no clear D. The CDR3 extends over 13 amino acids. Trimming removed 6 bases at V and 4 bases at J, with 10 bases between. Germline V CDR1 and CDR2: LNHDA, SQIVND (reference sequence). The CDR3 DNA follows: TGTGCCAGTAGCTCACACGGGAATCAGCCCCAGCATTTT. Translating gives CASSSHGNQPQHF. Full variable domain (rest looked up from reference TRBV19 and TRBJ1-5): DGGITQSPKYLFRKEGQNVTLSCEQNLNHDAMYWYRQDPGQGLRLIYYSQIVNDFQKGDIAEGYSVSREKKESFPLTVTSAQKNPTAFYLCASSSHGNQPQHFGDGTRLSIL.

The V gene is TRBV19, the J gene TRBJ2-1; 8 nucleotides line up with TRBD1. V was pared by 11 bases and J by 4 bases, with 13 bases of the junction left unmatched. The germline gives CDR1 LNHDA, CDR2 SQIVND (reference sequence). The CDR3 is 15 residues long. Here the CDR3 reads CALKKGQGEYNEQFF. The CDR3 region has the DNA TGTGCCCTCAAGAAAGGACAGGGAGAATACAATGAGCAGTTCTTC.